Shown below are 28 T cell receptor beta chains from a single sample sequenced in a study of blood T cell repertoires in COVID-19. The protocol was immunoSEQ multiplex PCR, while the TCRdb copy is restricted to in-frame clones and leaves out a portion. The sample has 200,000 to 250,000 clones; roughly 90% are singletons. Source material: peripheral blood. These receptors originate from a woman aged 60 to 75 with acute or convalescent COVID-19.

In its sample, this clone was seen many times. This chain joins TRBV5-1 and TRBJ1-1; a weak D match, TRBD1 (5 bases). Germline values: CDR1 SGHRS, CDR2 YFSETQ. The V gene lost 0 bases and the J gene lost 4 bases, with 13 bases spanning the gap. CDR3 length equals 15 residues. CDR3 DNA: TGCGCCAGCAGCTTGGGAGCGGGGCCTGGCACTGAAGCTTTCTTT. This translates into CASSLGAGPGTEAFF.

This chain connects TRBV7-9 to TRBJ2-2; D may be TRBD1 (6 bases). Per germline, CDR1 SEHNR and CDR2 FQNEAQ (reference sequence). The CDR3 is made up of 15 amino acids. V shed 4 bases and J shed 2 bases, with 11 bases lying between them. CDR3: CASSSGDTNTGELFF. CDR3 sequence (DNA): TGTGCCAGCAGCTCTGGGGACACTAACACCGGGGAGCTGTTTTTT.

Written as DNA, the CDR3 is TGTGCCAGCAGCCCCTCCCGGACAGGGGGCACTGAAGCTTTCTTT. Translated: CASSPSRTGGTEAFF. V and J are TRBV6-5 and TRBJ1-1; 10 bases agree with TRBD1. CDR3 length equals 15 residues. V shed 6 bases and J 4 bases; nucleotides not matched to a gene: 8. Germline CDR1 reads MNHEY; CDR2 reads SVGAGI.

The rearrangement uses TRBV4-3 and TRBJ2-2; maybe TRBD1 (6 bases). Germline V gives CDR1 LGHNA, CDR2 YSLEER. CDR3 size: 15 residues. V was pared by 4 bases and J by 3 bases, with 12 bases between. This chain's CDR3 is CASSRTGSDTGELFF. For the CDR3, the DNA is TGCGCCAGCAGCCGCACAGGGTCGGACACCGGGGAGCTGTTTTTT.

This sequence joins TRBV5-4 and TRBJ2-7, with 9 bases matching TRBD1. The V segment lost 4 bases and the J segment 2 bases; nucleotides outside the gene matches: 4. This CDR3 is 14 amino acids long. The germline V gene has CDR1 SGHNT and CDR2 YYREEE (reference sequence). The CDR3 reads CASSVGTGPYEQYF. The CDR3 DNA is TGTGCCAGCAGCGTCGGGACAGGGCCCTACGAGCAGTACTTC.

The CDR3 is CASSYSTQGELFF. For the CDR3, the DNA is TGTGCCAGCAGTTACTCAACGCAGGGGGAGCTGTTTTTT. This chain joins TRBV6-6 and TRBJ2-2; no firm D call. Trimming removed 0 bases at V and 8 bases at J, with 7 bases between. CDR3 size: 13 residues. Germline CDR1 and CDR2: MNHNY and SVGAGI (reference sequence).

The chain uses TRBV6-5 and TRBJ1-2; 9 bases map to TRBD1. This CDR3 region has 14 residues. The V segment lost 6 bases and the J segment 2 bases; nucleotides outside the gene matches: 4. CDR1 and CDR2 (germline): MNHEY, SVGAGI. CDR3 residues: CASRDRGGNYGYTF. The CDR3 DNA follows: TGTGCCAGCAGGGACAGGGGAGGCAACTATGGCTACACCTTC.

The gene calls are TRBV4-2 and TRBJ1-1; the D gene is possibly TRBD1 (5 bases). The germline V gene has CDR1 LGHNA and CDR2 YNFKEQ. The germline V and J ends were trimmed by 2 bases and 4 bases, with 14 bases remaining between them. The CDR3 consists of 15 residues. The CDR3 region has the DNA TGTGCCAGCAGCCAACCCTTCGGGGGGAGCACTGAAGCTTTCTTT. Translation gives CASSQPFGGSTEAFF.

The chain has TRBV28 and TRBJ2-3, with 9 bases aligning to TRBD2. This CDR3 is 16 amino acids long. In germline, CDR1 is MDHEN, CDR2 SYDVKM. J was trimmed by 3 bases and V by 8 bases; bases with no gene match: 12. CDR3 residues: CASGKGSGSRTDTQYF. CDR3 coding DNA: TGTGCCAGCGGTAAAGGTAGCGGGAGTAGGACAGATACGCAGTATTTT. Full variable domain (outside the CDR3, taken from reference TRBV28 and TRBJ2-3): DVKVTQSSRYLVKRTGEKVFLECVQDMDHENMFWYRQDPGLGLRLIYFSYDVKMKEKGDIPEGYSVSREKKERFSLILESASTNQTSMYLCASGKGSGSRTDTQYFGPGTRLTVL.

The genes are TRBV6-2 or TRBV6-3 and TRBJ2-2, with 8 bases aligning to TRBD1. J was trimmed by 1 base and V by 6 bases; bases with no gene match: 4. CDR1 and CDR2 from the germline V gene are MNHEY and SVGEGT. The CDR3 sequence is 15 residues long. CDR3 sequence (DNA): TGTGCCAGCAGCCGACAGGGGAAGAACACCGGGGAGCTGTTTTTT. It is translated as CASSRQGKNTGELFF.

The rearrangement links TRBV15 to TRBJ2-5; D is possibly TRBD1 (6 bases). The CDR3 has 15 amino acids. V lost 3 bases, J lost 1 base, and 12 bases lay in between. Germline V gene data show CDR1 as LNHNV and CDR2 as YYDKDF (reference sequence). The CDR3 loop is CATSRENRVQETQYF. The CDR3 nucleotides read TGTGCCACCAGCAGGGAAAACAGGGTCCAAGAGACCCAGTACTTC.

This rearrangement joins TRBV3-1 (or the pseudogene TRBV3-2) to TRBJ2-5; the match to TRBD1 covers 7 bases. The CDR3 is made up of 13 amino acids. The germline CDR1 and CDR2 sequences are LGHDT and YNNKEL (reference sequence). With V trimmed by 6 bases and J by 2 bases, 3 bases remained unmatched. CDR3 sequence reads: CASRQGVQETQYF. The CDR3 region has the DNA TGTGCCAGCAGGCAGGGGGTACAAGAGACCCAGTACTTC.

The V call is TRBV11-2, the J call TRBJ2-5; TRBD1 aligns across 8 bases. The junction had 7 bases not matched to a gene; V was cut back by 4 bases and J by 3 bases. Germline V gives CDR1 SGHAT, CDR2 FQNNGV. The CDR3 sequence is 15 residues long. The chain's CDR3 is CASSSGTGVEETQYF. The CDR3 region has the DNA TGTGCCAGCAGCTCAGGGACAGGAGTAGAAGAGACCCAGTACTTC.

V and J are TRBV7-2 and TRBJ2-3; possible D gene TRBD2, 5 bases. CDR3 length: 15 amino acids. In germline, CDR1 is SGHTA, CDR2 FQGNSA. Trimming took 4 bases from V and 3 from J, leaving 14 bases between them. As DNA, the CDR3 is TGTGCCAGCAGCTCATGGGGAGTGGGGACAGATACGCAGTATTTT. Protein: CASSSWGVGTDTQYF.

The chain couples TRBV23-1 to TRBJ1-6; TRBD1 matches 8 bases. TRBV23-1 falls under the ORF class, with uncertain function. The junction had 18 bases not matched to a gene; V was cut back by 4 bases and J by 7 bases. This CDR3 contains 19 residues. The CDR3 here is CASSPGGGTGKNSNSPLHF. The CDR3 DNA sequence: TGCGCCAGCAGTCCCGGAGGCGGGACAGGCAAGAATTCGAATTCACCCCTCCACTTT.

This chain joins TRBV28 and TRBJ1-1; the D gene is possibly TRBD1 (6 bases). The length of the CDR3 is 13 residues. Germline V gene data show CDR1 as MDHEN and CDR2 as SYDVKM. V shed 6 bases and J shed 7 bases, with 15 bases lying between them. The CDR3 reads CASRPGGRGEAFF. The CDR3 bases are TGTGCCAGCAGACCCGGGGGGCGGGGTGAAGCTTTCTTT.

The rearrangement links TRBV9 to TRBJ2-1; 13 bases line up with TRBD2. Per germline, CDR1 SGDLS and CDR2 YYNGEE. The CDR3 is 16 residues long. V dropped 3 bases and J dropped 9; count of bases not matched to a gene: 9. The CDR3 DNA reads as TGTGCCAGCAGCGCGGGGGGACTAGCGGGGCTCGGTGAGCAGTTCTTC. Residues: CASSAGGLAGLGEQFF.

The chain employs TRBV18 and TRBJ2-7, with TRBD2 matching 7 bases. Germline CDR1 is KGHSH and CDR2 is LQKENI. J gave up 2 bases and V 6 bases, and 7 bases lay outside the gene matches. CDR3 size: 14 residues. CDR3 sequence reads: CASSQLAAPYEQYF. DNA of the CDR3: TGTGCCAGCTCGCAGCTAGCGGCTCCCTACGAGCAGTACTTC. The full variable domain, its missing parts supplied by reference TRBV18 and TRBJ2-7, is NAGVMQNPRHLVRRRGQEARLRCSPMKGHSHVYWYRQLPEEGLKFMVYLQKENIIDESGMPKERFSAEFPKEGPSILRIQQVVRGDSAAYFCASSQLAAPYEQYFGPGTRLTVT.

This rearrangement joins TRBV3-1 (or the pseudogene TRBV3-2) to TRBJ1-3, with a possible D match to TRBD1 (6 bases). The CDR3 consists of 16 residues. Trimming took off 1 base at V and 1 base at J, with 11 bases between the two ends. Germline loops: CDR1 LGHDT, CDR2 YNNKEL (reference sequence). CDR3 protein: CASSQGARGSGNTIYF. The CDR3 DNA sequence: TGTGCCAGCAGCCAAGGGGCCAGGGGATCTGGAAACACCATATATTTT.

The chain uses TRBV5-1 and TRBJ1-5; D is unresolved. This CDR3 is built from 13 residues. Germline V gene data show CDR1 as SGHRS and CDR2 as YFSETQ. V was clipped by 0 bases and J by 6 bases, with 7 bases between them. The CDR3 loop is CASSLDPSQPQHF. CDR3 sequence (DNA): TGCGCCAGCAGCTTGGACCCCAGTCAGCCCCAGCATTTT.

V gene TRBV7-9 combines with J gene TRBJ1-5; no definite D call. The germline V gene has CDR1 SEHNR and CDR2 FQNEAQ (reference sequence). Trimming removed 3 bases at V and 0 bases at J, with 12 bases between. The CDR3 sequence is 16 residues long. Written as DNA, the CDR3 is TGTGCCAGCAGCTTTAGTTTGGCGGATAGCAATCAGCCCCAGCATTTT. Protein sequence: CASSFSLADSNQPQHF.

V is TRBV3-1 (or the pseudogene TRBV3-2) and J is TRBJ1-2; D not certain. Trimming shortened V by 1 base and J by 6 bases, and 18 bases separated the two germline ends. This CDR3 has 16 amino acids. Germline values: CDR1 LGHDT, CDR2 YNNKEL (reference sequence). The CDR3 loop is CASSQAPARRGDGYTF. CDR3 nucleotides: TGTGCCAGCAGCCAAGCCCCGGCACGGCGAGGCGATGGCTACACCTTC.

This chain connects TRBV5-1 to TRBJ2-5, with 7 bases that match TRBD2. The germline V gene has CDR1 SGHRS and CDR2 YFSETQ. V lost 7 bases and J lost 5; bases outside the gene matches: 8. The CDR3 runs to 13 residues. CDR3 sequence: CASAREGMETQYF. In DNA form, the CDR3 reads TGCGCCAGCGCCAGGGAGGGGATGGAGACCCAGTACTTC.

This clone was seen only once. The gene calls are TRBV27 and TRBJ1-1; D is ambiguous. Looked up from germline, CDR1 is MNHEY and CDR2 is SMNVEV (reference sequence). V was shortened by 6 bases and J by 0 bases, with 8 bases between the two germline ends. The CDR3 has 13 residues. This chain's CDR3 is CASSPSLNTEAFF. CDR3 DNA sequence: TGTGCCAGCAGCCCCTCCTTGAACACTGAAGCTTTCTTT.

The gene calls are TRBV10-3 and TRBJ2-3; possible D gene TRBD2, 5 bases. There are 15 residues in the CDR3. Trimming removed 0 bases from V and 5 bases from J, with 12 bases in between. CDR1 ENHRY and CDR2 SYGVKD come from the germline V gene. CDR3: CAISESRGVVDTQYF. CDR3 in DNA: TGTGCCATCAGTGAGTCACGGGGAGTTGTAGATACGCAGTATTTT.

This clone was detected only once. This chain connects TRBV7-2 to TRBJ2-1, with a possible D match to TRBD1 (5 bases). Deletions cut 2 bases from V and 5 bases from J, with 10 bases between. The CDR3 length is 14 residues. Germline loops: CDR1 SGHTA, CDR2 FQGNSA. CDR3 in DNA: TGTGCCAGCAGCTTATTGCAGGGTCACAATGAGCAGTTCTTC. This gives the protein CASSLLQGHNEQFF.

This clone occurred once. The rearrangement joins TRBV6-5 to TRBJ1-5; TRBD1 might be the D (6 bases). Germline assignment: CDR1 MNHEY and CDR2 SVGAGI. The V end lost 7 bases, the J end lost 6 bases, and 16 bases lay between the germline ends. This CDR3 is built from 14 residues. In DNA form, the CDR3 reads TGTGCCAGCATACCTACAGGGAAGAGTCAGCCCCAGCATTTT. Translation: CASIPTGKSQPQHF.

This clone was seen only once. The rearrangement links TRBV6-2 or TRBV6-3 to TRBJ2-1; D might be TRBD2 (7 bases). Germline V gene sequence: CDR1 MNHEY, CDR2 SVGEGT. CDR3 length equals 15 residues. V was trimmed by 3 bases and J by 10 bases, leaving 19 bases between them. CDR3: CASSYSGGVAAEQFF. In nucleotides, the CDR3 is TGTGCCAGCAGTTATTCGGGGGGCGTAGCCGCAGAGCAGTTCTTC.